This T cell receptor beta chain is from a study of identical twins. Study findings and constraints: Cord blood beta clonotypes that were abundant carried fewer insertions, and memory repertoires showed no such trend.

TCRdb used MiXCR to reprocess the 5' RACE reads, holding one entry per CDR3 protein. This table holds 1.5 million or so distinct CDR3 sequences, less than 40% found once. The CDR3 loop spans 17 amino acids. V was trimmed by 2 bases and J by 7 bases, leaving 18 bases between them. Germline V lookup: CDR1 SNHLY, CDR2 FYNNEI. The sample holds a few counts of this clonotype. As yet, its antigen is unknown. This receptor was identified in a newborn girl in good health. The V call is TRBV2, the J call TRBJ1-6; a possible D gene is TRBD1 (6 bases). The source material was cord blood. CDR3 sequence (DNA): TGTGCCAGCAGTGAAAGAGGGGGACCCCCAGTCAATTCACCCCTCCACTTT. Encoded protein: CASSERGGPPVNSPLHF.